The rows below give T cell receptor beta chains drawn from one sample of a study of control samples from healthy donors and cancer patients. Using immunoSEQ multiplex PCR, the repertoire was profiled, and TCRdb retains in-frame clones only, with some absent. The data show about 110,000 clones, about four fifths seen once. The sequenced sample was blood. Receptors were obtained from a woman in her fifties or sixties in good health. Both conserved end residues are part of each CDR3.

j_gene: TRBJ1-1
v_gene: TRBV2
CDR3aa: CASSEYGQGNTEAFF

j_gene: TRBJ2-1
v_gene: TRBV24-1
CDR3aa: CATSPAGPYNEQFF

j_gene: TRBJ2-5
v_gene: TRBV2
CDR3aa: CASSADLTGRTQYF

j_gene: TRBJ1-2
v_gene: TRBV28
CDR3aa: CASSSDSYGYTF

j_gene: TRBJ2-7
v_gene: TRBV6-5
CDR3aa: CASSYSGGGSYEQYF

j_gene: TRBJ1-6
v_gene: TRBV28
CDR3aa: CASSTSGVYSPLHF

j_gene: TRBJ2-7
v_gene: TRBV2
CDR3aa: CASSEAASGGGNDIEQYF

j_gene: TRBJ2-7
v_gene: TRBV5-4
CDR3aa: CASSVQGYEQYF

j_gene: TRBJ2-1
v_gene: TRBV27
CDR3aa: CASSLISGGRNEQFF

j_gene: TRBJ2-7
v_gene: TRBV19
CDR3aa: CASSSGTGRIEQYF

j_gene: TRBJ2-5
v_gene: TRBV19
CDR3aa: CASSPQSRTGVLPKETQYF

j_gene: TRBJ2-7
v_gene: TRBV6-5
CDR3aa: CASSSRGAYEQYF

j_gene: TRBJ1-2
v_gene: TRBV7-8
CDR3aa: CASSPSTGEVNYGYTF

j_gene: TRBJ2-3
v_gene: TRBV7-2
CDR3aa: CASSLELALGTDTQYF

j_gene: TRBJ1-6
v_gene: TRBV11-2
CDR3aa: CASSLKQGGSPLHF

j_gene: TRBJ2-7
v_gene: TRBV18
CDR3aa: CASSSTDRNEQYF

j_gene: TRBJ2-3
v_gene: TRBV27
CDR3aa: CASSLWAGTSTDTQYF

j_gene: TRBJ2-7
v_gene: TRBV20-1
CDR3aa: CSARGVDEQYF

j_gene: TRBJ2-3
v_gene: TRBV2
CDR3aa: CASSLSDTQYF

j_gene: TRBJ1-2
v_gene: TRBV4-1
CDR3aa: CASSQGLRGTYGYTF

j_gene: TRBJ2-3
v_gene: TRBV24-1
CDR3aa: CATSDSSLAGSTDTQYF

j_gene: TRBJ1-4
v_gene: TRBV7-9
CDR3aa: CASSLDGGGEKLFF

j_gene: TRBJ1-5
v_gene: TRBV6-5
CDR3aa: CASRRKGTGNQPQHF

j_gene: TRBJ2-7
v_gene: TRBV9
CDR3aa: CASSVGGLQNYEQYF

j_gene: TRBJ2-7
v_gene: TRBV6-5
CDR3aa: CASSYVQGTEQYF

j_gene: TRBJ2-5
v_gene: TRBV7-2
CDR3aa: CASRTGGQETQYF

j_gene: TRBJ2-2
v_gene: TRBV18
CDR3aa: CASSPLWYGELFF

j_gene: TRBJ1-1
v_gene: TRBV4-3
CDR3aa: CASSQDAGNTEAFF

j_gene: TRBJ1-6
v_gene: TRBV7-9
CDR3aa: CASSPTGVRSPLHF

j_gene: TRBJ1-1
v_gene: TRBV5-1
CDR3aa: CASALGRDTEAFF

j_gene: TRBJ2-3
v_gene: TRBV10-3
CDR3aa: CAISDEGGQVVDTQYF